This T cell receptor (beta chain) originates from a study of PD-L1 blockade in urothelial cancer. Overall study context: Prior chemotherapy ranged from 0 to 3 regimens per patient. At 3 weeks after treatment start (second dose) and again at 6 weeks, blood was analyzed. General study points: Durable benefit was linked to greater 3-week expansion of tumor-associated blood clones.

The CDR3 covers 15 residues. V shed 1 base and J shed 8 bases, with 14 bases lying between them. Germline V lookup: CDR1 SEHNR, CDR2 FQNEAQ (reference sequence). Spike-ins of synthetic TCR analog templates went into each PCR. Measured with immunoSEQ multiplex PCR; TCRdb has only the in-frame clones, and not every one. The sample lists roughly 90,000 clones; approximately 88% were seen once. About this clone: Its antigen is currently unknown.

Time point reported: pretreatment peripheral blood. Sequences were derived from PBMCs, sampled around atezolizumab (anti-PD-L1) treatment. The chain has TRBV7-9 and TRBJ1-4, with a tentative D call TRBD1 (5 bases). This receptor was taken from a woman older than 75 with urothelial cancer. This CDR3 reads CASSLGDSYREKLFF. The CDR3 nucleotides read TGTGCCAGCAGCTTAGGGGACTCCTATAGGGAAAAACTGTTTTTT.